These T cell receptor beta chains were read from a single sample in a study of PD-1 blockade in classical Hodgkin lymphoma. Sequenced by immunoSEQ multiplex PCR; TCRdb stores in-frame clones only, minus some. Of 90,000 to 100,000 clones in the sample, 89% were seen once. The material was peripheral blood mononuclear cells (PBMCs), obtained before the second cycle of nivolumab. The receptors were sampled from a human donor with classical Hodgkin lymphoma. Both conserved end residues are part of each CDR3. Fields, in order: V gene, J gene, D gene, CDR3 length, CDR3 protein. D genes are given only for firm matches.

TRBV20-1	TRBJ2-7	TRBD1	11	CSATDRVVEYF
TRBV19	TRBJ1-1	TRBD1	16	CASSIRDRGKNTEAFF
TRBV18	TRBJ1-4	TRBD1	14	CASSRDRLNEKLFF
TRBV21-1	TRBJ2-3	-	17	CASSKSLGTGVLVTQYF
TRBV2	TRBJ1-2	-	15	CASSEITTANYGYTF
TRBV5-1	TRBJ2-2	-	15	CASSTQGPNTGELFF
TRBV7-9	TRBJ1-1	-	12	CASSRGGTEAFF
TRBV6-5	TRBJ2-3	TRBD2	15	CASSYAGDSTDTQYF
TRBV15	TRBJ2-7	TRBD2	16	CATSEGLAKIGYEQYF
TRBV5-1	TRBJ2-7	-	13	CASSPSGGYEQYF
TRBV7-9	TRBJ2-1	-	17	CASSSVSDTTPEDEQFF
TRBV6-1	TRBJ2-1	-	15	CASSVDPGSYNEQFF
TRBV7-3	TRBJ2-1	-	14	CASSPGLGGNEQFF
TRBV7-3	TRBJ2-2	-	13	CASSLALHGELFF
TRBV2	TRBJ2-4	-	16	CASSMDPIALKNIQYF
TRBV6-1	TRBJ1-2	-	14	CASSEIGRGGGYTF
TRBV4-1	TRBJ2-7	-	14	CASSQEGHQSEQYF
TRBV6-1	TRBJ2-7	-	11	CASSIGGKQYF
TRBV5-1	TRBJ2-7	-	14	CASSYTTGGGEQYF
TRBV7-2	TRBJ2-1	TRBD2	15	CASSLDGGAYNEQFF
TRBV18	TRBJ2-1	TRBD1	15	CASSPVAGGENEQFF
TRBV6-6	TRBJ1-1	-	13	CATSGSMNTEAFF
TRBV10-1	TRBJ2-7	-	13	CASSTGSRNEQYF
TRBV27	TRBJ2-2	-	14	CASSLGLPGGELFF
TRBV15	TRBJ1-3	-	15	CATSREGAPGNTIYF
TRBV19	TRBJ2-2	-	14	CASSTGLSTGELFF
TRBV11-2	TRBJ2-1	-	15	CASSSLDAEYNEQFF
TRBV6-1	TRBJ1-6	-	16	CASSEWAGTQSSPLHF
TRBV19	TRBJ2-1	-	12	CASQGPGGGQFF
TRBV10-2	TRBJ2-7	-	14	CASTSEPPPYEQYF
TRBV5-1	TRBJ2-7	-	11	CASTSGYEQYF
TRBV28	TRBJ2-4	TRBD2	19	CASRPPGTSGMSRENIQYF
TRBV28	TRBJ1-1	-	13	CASSFQPNTEAFF
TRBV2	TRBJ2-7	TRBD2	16	CASSSTSGGFSYEQYF
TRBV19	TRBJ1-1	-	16	CASSIIWGREKTEAFF
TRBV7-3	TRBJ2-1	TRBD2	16	CASSPTWGLDSNEQFF